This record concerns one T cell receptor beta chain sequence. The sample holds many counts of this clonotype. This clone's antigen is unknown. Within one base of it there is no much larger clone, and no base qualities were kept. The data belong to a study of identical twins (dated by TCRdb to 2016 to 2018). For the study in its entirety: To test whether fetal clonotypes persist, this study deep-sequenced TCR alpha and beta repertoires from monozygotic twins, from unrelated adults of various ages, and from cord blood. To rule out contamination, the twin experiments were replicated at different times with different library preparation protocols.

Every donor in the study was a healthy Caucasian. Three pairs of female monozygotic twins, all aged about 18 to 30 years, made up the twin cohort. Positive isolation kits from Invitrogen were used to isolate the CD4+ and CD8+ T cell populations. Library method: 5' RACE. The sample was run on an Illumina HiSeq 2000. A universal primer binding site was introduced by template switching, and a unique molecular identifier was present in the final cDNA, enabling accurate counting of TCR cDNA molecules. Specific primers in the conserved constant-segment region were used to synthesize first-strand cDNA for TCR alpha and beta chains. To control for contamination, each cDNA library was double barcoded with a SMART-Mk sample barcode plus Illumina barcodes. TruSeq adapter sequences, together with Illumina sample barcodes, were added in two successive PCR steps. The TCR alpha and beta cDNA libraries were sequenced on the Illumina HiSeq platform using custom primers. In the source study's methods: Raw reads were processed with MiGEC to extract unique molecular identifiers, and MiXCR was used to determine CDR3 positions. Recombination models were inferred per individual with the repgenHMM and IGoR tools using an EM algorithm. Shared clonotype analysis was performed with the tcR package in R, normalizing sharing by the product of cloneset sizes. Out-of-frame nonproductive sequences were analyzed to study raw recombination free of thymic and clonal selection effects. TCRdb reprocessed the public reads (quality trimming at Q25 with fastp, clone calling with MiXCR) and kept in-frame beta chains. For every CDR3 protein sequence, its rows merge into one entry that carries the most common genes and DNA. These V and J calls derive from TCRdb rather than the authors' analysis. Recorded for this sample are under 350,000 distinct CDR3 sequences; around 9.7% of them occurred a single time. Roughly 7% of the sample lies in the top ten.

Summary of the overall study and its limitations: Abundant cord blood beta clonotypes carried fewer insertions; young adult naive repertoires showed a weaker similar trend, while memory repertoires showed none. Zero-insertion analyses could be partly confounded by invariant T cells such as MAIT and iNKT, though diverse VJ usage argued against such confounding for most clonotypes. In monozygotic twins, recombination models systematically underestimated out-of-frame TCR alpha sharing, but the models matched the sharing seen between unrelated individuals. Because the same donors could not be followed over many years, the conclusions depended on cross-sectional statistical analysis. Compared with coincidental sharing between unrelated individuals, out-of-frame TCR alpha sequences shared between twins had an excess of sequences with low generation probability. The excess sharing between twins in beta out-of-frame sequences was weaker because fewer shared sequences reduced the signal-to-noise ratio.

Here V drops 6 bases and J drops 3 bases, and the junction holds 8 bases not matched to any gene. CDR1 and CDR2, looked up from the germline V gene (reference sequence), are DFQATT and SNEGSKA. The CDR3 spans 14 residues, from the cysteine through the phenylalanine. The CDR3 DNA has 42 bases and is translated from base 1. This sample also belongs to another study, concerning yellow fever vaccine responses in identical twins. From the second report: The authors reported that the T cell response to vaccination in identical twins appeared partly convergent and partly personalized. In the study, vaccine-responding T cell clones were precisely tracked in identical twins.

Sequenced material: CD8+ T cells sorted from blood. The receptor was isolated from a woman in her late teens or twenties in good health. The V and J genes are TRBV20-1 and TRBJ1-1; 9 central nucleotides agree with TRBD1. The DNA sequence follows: TGCAGTGCCAGGACAGGGGAGGGTCACACTGAAGCTTTCTTT. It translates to CSARTGEGHTEAFF.